This T cell receptor beta chain was sequenced during a study of CDR3 diversity in severe acne. V lost 10 bases and J lost 3, with 21 bases in between. CDR1 ENHRY and CDR2 SYGVKD come from the germline V gene. This CDR3 is 15 amino acids long. TCRdb reprocessed the PCR reads via MiXCR and lists one record per CDR3 protein. The table shows fewer than 90,000 distinct CDR3 sequences, with around 47% occurring only once. The TCR sequence derives from a male donor with severe acne vulgaris. The genes are TRBV10-3 and TRBJ2-5; D is possibly TRBD1 (7 bases). The sequencing sample was made of blood. The chain's CDR3 is CASRGESQGEETQYF. CDR3 nucleotides: TGTGCCAGCAGGGGGGAGTCGCAGGGTGAAGAGACCCAGTACTTC.